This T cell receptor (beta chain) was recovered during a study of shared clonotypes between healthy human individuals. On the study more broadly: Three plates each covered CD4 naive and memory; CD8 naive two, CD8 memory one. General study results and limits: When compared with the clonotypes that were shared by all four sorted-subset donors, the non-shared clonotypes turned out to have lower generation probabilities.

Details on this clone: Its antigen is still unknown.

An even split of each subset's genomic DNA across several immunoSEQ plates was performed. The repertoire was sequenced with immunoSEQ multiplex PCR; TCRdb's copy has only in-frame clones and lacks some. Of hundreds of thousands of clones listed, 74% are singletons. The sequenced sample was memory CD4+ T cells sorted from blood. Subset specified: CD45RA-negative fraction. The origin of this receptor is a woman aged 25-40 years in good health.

The CDR3 DNA is TGTGCCAGCAGCCAATCCGGATACACAGATACGCAGTATTTT. It specifies CASSQSGYTDTQYF. This chain connects TRBV16 to TRBJ2-3; D gene ambiguous. Trimming stripped 0 bases from V and 2 bases from J, with 6 bases between. The CDR3 is made up of 14 amino acids. Germline V lookup: CDR1 KGHSY, CDR2 FQNENV. The whole variable domain, remainder taken from reference TRBV16 and TRBJ2-3, is GEEVAQTPKHLVRGEGQKAKLYCAPIKGHSYVFWYQQVLKNEFKFLISFQNENVFDETGMPKERFSAKCLPNSPCSLEIQATKLEDSAVYFCASSQSGYTDTQYFGPGTRLTVL.